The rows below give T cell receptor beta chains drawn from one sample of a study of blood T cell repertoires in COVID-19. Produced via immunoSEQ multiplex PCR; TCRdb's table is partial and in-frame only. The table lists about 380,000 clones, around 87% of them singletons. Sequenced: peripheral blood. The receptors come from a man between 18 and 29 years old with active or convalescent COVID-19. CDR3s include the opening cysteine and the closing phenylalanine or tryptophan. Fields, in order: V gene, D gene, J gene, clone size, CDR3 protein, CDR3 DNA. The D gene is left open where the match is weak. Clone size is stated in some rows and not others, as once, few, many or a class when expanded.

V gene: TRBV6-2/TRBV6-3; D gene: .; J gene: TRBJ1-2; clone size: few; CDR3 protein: CASSYTTGISHGYTF; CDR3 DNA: TGTGCCAGCAGTTACACTACAGGGATCTCTCATGGCTACACCTTC
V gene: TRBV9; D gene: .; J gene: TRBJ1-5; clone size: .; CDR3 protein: CASSVGDRSSQPQHF; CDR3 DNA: TGTGCCAGCAGCGTAGGTGACAGGAGCAGTCAGCCCCAGCATTTT
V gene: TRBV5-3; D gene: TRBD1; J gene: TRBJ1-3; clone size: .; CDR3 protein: CARSRRDRGSLGSGNTIYF; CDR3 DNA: TGTGCCAGAAGCCGCCGGGACAGGGGCTCTCTCGGTTCTGGAAACACCATATATTTT
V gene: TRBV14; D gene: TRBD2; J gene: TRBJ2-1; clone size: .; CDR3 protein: CASSQDEREVVYNEQFF; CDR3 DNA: TGTGCCAGCAGCCAAGACGAGCGGGAGGTCGTCTACAATGAGCAGTTCTTC
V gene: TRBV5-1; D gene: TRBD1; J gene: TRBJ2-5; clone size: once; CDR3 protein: CASSPNPQGRETQYF; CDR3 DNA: TGCGCCAGCAGCCCTAACCCACAGGGGAGAGAGACCCAGTACTTC
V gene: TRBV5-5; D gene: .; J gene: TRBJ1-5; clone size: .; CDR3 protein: CASSTGTKENQPQHF; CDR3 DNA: TGTGCCAGCAGCACCGGGACTAAGGAGAATCAGCCCCAGCATTTT
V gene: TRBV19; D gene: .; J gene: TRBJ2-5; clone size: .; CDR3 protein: CASTRSPQLWETQYF; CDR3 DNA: TGTGCCAGTACAAGGAGTCCGCAACTTTGGGAGACCCAGTACTTC
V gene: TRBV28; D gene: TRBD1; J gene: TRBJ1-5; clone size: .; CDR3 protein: CATLRTGGINQPQHF; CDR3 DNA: TGTGCCACGCTTCGGACAGGGGGCATAAATCAGCCCCAGCATTTT
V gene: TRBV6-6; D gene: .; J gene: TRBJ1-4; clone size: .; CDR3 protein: CASTDPGGESEKLFF; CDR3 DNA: TGTGCCAGCACCGACCCGGGGGGCGAGTCTGAAAAACTGTTTTTT
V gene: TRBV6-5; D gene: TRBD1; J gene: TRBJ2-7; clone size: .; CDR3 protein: CASSTRDREQYF; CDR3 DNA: TGTGCCAGCAGTACCCGGGACAGGGAGCAGTACTTC
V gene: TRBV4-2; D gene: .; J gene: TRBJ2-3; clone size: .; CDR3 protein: CASSQVLERATDTQYF; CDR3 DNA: TGTGCCAGCAGCCAAGTCCTCGAGCGGGCCACAGATACGCAGTATTTT
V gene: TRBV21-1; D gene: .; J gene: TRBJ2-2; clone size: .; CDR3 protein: CASSNPKQGNTGELFF; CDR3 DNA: TGTGCCAGCAGCAACCCTAAACAGGGAAACACCGGGGAGCTGTTTTTT
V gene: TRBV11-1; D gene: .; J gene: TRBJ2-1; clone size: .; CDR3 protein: CASSLRDTRYNEQFF; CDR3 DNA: TGTGCCAGCAGCCTCCGGGACACTAGATACAATGAGCAGTTCTTC
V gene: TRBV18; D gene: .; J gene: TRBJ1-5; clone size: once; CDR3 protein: CASSSSGLEAQHF; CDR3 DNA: TGTGCCAGCTCATCCTCCGGGTTGGAGGCCCAGCATTTT
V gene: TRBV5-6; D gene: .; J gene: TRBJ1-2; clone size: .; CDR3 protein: CASSLWGGRGYTF; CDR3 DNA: TGTGCCAGCAGCTTGTGGGGGGGCCGTGGCTACACCTTC
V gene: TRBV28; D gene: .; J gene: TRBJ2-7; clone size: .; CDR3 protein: CASSSSGGGVSYEQYF; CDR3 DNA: TGTGCCAGCAGTTCGAGTGGGGGCGGCGTCTCCTACGAGCAGTACTTC
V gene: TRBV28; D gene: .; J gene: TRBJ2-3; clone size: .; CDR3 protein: CASSPLSGPTDTQYF; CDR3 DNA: TGTGCCAGCAGTCCTCTTAGCGGACCCACAGATACGCAGTATTTT
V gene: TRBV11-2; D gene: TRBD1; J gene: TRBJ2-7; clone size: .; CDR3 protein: CASSLGQLTYEQYF; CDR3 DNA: TGTGCCAGCAGCCTGGGACAGCTGACCTACGAGCAGTACTTC
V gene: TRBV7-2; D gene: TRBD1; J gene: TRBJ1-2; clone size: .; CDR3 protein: CASSQTSTGVGYTF; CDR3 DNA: TGTGCCAGCAGCCAAACATCGACAGGGGTGGGCTACACCTTC
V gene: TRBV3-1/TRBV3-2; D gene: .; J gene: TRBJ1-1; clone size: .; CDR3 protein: CASSTPMWNTEAFF; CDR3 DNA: TGTGCCAGCAGCACCCCTATGTGGAACACTGAAGCTTTCTTT
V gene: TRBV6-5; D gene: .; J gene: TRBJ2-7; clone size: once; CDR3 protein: CASTPDWSSYEQYF; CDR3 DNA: TGTGCCAGCACCCCGGACTGGAGCTCCTACGAGCAGTACTTC
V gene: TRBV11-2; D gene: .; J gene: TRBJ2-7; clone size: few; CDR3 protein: CASTQGRGPAYEQYF; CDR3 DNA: TGTGCCAGCACCCAAGGGCGGGGGCCCGCCTACGAGCAGTACTTC
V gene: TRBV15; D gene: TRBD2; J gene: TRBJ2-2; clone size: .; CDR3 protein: CATTPGLAGARTGELFF; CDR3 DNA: TGTGCCACCACCCCGGGACTAGCGGGAGCCCGAACCGGGGAGCTGTTTTTT
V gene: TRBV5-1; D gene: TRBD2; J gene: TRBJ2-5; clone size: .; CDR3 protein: CASSMGLAGGGETQYF; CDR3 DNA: TGCGCCAGCAGCATGGGACTAGCGGGAGGTGGGGAGACCCAGTACTTC
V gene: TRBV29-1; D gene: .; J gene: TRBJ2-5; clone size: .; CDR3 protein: CSVVSGEETQYF; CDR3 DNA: TGCAGCGTTGTTTCGGGGGAAGAGACCCAGTACTTC
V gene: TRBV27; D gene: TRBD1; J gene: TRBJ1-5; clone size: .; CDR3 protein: CASGTKGARQPQHF; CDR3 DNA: TGTGCCAGCGGAACTAAGGGGGCGAGGCAGCCCCAGCATTTT
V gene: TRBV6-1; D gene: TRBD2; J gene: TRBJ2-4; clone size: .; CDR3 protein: CASREAGVVNIQYF; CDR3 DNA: TGTGCCAGCAGAGAAGCGGGAGTGGTTAACATTCAGTACTTC
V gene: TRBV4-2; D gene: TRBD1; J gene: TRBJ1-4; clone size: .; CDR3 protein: CASSRMTGRNEKLFF; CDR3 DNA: TGTGCCAGCAGCCGGATGACAGGGAGAAATGAAAAACTGTTTTTT
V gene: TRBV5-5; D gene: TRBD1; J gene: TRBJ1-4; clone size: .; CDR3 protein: CASSLPGQPNEKLFF; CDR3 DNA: TGTGCCAGCAGTTTGCCGGGACAGCCTAATGAAAAACTGTTTTTT
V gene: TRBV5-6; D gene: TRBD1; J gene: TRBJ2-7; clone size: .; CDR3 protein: CASRAGGLTYEQYF; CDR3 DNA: TGTGCCAGCAGGGCAGGGGGCCTCACCTACGAGCAGTACTTC
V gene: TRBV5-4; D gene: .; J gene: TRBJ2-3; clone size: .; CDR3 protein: CASSLGRQGDTQYF; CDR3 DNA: TGTGCCAGCAGCTTGGGCAGGCAGGGAGATACGCAGTATTTT
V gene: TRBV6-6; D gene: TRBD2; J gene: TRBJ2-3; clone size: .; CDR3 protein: CASRGGTDTQYF; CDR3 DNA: TGTGCCAGCAGGGGAGGGACAGATACGCAGTATTTT
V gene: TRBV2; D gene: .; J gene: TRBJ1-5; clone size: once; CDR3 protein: CASGWRPPQHF; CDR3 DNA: TGTGCCAGCGGTTGGCGGCCGCCCCAGCATTTT
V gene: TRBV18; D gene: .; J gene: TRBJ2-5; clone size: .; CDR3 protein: CASSPQREETQYF; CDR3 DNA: TGTGCCAGCTCACCACAGAGGGAGGAGACCCAGTACTTC
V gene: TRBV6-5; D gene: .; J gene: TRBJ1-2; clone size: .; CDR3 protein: CASSFGQSNYGYTF; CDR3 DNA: TGTGCCAGCAGTTTCGGACAGTCCAACTATGGCTACACCTTC
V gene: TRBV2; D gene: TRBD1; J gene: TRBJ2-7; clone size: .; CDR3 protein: CASSAGTGTTWEYF; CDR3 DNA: TGTGCCAGCAGCGCCGGGACAGGGACTACGTGGGAGTACTTC
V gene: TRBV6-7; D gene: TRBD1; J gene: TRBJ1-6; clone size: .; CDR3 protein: CASSYPYYRGKRSPLHF; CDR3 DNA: TGTGCCAGCAGTTACCCGTACTACAGGGGGAAACGGTCACCCCTCCACTTT
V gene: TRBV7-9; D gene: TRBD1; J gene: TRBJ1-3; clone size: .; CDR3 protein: CASSRQGRNTIYF; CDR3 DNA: TGTGCCAGCAGCCGACAGGGGCGGAACACCATATATTTT
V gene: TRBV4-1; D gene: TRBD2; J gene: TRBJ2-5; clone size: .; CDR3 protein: CASSQEGIASGVRQETQYF; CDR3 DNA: TGCGCCAGCAGCCAAGAAGGAATCGCTAGCGGGGTAAGGCAGGAGACCCAGTACTTC
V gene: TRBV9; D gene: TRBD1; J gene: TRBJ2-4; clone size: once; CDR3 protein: CASSLEGVQGDDLAKNIQYF; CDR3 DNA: TGTGCCAGCAGTCTTGAGGGGGTACAGGGGGACGACTTAGCCAAAAACATTCAGTACTTC
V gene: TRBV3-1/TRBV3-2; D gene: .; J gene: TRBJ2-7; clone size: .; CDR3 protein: CASSQDLSDSYEQYF; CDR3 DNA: TGTGCCAGCAGCCAAGATCTGTCAGACTCCTACGAGCAGTACTTC
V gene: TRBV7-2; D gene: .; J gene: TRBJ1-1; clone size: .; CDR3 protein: CASSLYGGDTEAFF; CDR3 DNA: TGTGCCAGCAGCTTATACGGAGGGGACACTGAAGCTTTCTTT
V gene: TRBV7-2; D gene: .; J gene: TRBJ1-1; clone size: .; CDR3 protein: CASSLARGKVTEAFF; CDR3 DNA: TGTGCCAGCAGCTTAGCAAGGGGGAAGGTCACTGAAGCTTTCTTT
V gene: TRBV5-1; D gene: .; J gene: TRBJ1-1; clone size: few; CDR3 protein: CASSLFVSHMNTEAFF; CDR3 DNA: TGCGCCAGCAGCTTGTTCGTCAGTCACATGAACACTGAAGCTTTCTTT
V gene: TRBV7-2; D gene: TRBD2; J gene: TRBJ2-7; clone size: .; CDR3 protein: CASSSGLAGANEQYF; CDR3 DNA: TGTGCCAGCAGCTCAGGACTAGCGGGAGCAAATGAGCAGTACTTC
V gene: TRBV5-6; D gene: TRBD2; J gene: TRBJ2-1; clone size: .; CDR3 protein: CASRTLAVSSYNEQFF; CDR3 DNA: TGTGCCAGCCGGACCCTAGCGGTAAGCTCCTACAATGAGCAGTTCTTC
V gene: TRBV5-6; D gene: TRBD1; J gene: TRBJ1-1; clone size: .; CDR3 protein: CASSQGQRNTEAFF; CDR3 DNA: TGTGCCAGCAGTCAGGGACAGAGGAACACTGAAGCTTTCTTT
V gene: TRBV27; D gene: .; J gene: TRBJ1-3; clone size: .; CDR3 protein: CASRRDSRGAIYF; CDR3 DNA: TGTGCCAGCCGCCGGGACTCCCGTGGAGCCATATATTTT
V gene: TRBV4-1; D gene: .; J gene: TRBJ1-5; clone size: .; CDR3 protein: CASSQEIGSPQPQHF; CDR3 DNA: TGCGCCAGCAGCCAAGAGATTGGCAGTCCTCAGCCCCAGCATTTT
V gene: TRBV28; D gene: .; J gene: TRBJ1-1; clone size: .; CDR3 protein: CASSFRDRSVLTEAFF; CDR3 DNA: TGTGCCAGCAGTTTTCGCGACAGATCTGTTCTGACTGAAGCTTTCTTT
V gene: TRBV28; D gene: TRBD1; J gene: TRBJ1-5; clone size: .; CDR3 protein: CASSSTGGDQPQHF; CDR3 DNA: TGTGCCAGCAGCTCTACAGGGGGCGATCAGCCCCAGCATTTT
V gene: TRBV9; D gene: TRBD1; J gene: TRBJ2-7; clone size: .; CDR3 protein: CASSPTGSIEQYF; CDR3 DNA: TGTGCCAGCAGCCCGACAGGGTCCATCGAGCAGTACTTC
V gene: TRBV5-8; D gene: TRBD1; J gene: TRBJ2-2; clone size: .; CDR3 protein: CASSLGTGRTGELFF; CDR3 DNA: TGTGCCAGCAGCTTGGGGACAGGACGCACCGGGGAGCTGTTTTTT
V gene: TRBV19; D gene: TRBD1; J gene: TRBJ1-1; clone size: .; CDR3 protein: CASSVGQGAQGAEAFF; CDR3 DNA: TGTGCCAGTAGTGTCGGACAGGGGGCGCAAGGGGCTGAAGCTTTCTTT
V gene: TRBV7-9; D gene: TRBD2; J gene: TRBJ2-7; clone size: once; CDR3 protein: CASSLGLVNPYEQYF; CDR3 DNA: TGTGCCAGCAGCCTGGGACTAGTCAATCCCTACGAGCAGTACTTC
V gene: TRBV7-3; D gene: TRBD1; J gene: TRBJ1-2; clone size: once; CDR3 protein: CASSFGTGYGYTF; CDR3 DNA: TGTGCCAGCAGCTTCGGGACAGGCTATGGCTACACCTTC
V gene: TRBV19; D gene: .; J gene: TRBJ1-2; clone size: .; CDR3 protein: CASSTGRTNNYGYTF; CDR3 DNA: TGTGCCAGTAGTACGGGGAGAACAAATAACTATGGCTACACCTTC
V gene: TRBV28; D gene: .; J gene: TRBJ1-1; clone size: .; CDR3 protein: CASRPSGELGTEAFF; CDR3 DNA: TGTGCCAGCAGGCCCTCCGGGGAATTGGGAACTGAAGCTTTCTTT
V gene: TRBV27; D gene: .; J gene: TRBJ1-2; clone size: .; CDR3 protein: CATAGSKGGYTF; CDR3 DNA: TGTGCCACCGCCGGGAGTAAAGGTGGCTACACCTTC